One and the same sample provided the 23 T cell receptor beta chains below, sequenced in a study of shared clonotypes between healthy human individuals. CD45RO-negative cells were positively selected for CCR7, leaving out terminally differentiated effector memory CD45RA+ cells. The protocol was immunoSEQ multiplex PCR, while the TCRdb copy is restricted to in-frame clones and leaves out a portion. The sample has about 2,100,000 clones, roughly 91% seen once. Sample: naive CD8+ T cells from PBMCs. The receptors shown here come from a man in his late teens or twenties in good health. Some clones in this sample may be carry-over from other donors' samples.

This rearrangement joins TRBV5-8 to TRBJ2-7, with 9 bases that match TRBD2. V lost 6 bases, J lost 9 bases, and 22 bases stayed unmatched. The CDR3 totals 17 residues. CDR1 and CDR2 from the germline V gene are SGHTS and YDEGEE. The CDR3: CASNPAYLLAGPLGQYF. In DNA form, the CDR3 reads TGTGCCAGCAACCCCGCGTATCTTCTAGCGGGACCTCTAGGGCAGTACTTC.

As regards this clone: The junction departs from germline at one end; a sequencing error may be responsible. V usage is TRBV7-9 and J usage is TRBJ1-3; D unclear. The germline CDR1 and CDR2 sequences are SEHNR and FQNEAQ (reference sequence). This CDR3 has 14 residues. Here the CDR3 reads CASSSETEGSTIYF. CDR3 bases: TGTGCCAGCAGCTCAGAGACGGAGGGAAGCACCATATATTTT.

The rearrangement uses TRBV6-6 and TRBJ2-3; maybe TRBD1 (6 bases). Between the trimmed V and J ends, which lost 5 bases and 4 bases, there was a span of 13 bases. Germline CDR1 and CDR2: MNHNY and SVGAGI (reference sequence). The CDR3 is made up of 14 amino acids. This CDR3 is CASSHRVGADTQYF. The CDR3 DNA sequence: TGTGCCAGCAGTCACAGGGTCGGGGCAGATACGCAGTATTTT.

The J gene is TRBJ2-5, the V gene TRBV4-1; 7 positions match TRBD2. With V trimmed by 0 bases and J by 5 bases, 9 bases remained unmatched. The germline CDR1 and CDR2 sequences are MGHRA and YSYEKL. The length of the CDR3 is 16 residues. The CDR3 protein is CASSQEKLAPMETQYF. The CDR3 DNA is TGCGCCAGCAGCCAAGAGAAACTAGCGCCCATGGAGACCCAGTACTTC.

This chain links TRBV27 with TRBJ2-1; D gene uncertain. CDR1 is MNHEY, CDR2 SMNVEV, per germline (reference sequence). This CDR3 contains 12 residues. Trimming shortened V by 8 bases and J by 2 bases, and 7 bases separated the two germline ends. DNA for the CDR3: TGTGCCAGCGCTCCGGCCTACAATGAGCAGTTCTTC. Protein: CASAPAYNEQFF.

The rearrangement uses TRBV30 and TRBJ1-1, with no clear D. V was clipped by 0 bases and J by 5 bases, with 10 bases between them. The length of the CDR3 is 13 residues. The germline V gene encodes CDR1 GTSNPN and CDR2 SVGIG (reference sequence). The CDR3 nucleotides read TGTGCCTGGAGTGTGGGCCCGGGGACTGAAGCTTTCTTT. This gives the protein CAWSVGPGTEAFF. The whole variable domain, remainder taken from reference TRBV30 and TRBJ1-1, is SQTIHQWPATLVQPVGSPLSLECTVEGTSNPNLYWYRQAAGRGLQLLFYSVGIGQISSEVPQNLSASRPQDRQFILSSKKLLLSDSGFYLCAWSVGPGTEAFFGQGTRLTVV.

J is TRBJ2-2 and V is TRBV11-2, with TRBD1 as a possible D gene (6 bases). V lost 4 bases to trimming and J lost 6 bases, with 9 bases between them. The CDR3 length is 13 residues. Germline CDR1 reads SGHAT; CDR2 reads FQNNGV. The CDR3 coding sequence is TGTGCCAGCAGCTCCTACAGGGCCGGGGAGCTGTTTTTT. It specifies CASSSYRAGELFF.

This clone was seen only once. This chain joins TRBV28 and TRBJ2-5; 8 nucleotides match TRBD2. The germline V gene encodes CDR1 MDHEN and CDR2 SYDVKM. CDR3 length: 17 amino acids. Losses at the gene ends were 1 base for V and 3 bases for J; bases not matched to a gene: 10. The CDR3 DNA sequence: TGTGCCAGCAGTTTATCCGACGGTAGCGGGATAAAAGAGACCCAGTACTTC. Translating it yields CASSLSDGSGIKETQYF.

In this sample, this clone turned up once. V is TRBV5-1 and J is TRBJ2-1, with TRBD2 matching over 7 bases. This CDR3 has 18 residues. The J segment lost 8 bases and the V segment lost 0 bases, leaving 17 bases of the junction unmatched. The germline CDR1 and CDR2 sequences are SGHRS and YFSETQ. Here the CDR3 DNA reads TGCGCCAGCAGCTTGGGTCCAGCCGGGGACTATGGGCATGATGAGCAGTTCTTC. Amino acid sequence: CASSLGPAGDYGHDEQFF.

The rearrangement uses TRBV7-9 and TRBJ2-1; no reliable D call. Germline-derived CDR1 and CDR2 are SEHNR and FQNEAQ (reference sequence). Trimming shortened V by 7 bases and J by 4 bases, and 14 bases separated the two germline ends. This CDR3 region has 14 residues. CDR3 DNA sequence: TGTGCCAGCACCCAGCCGATACGGTACAATGAGCAGTTCTTC. Translated, it gives CASTQPIRYNEQFF.

This clone was found once. The chain joins TRBV10-2 to TRBJ2-7, with 7 bases fitting TRBD2. CDR3 length: 12 residues. After removal of 7 bases from V and 7 bases from J, the junction contained 7 bases not matched to a gene. Per the germline V gene, CDR1 is WSHSY and CDR2 is SAAADI. The CDR3 coding sequence is TGCGCCAGCACCCAACGGGGGGTTGAGCAGTACTTC. It specifies CASTQRGVEQYF.

The CDR3 bases are TGTGCCAGCAGCCCGTCGAACACCGGGGAGCTGTTTTTT. Translating gives CASSPSNTGELFF. The V call is TRBV13, the J call TRBJ2-2; D remains ambiguous. Trimming cost V 5 bases and J 0 bases, with 4 bases left between them. The CDR3 is 13 amino acids. Germline assignment: CDR1 PRHDT and CDR2 FYEKMQ (reference sequence).

With regard to this clone: At the DNA level, this CDR3 is encoded by other sequences in the same sample as well. The V gene is TRBV6-5, the J gene TRBJ2-2; unclear D gene. Between the trimmed V and J ends, which lost 0 bases and 6 bases, there was a span of 5 bases. Germline V gives CDR1 MNHEY, CDR2 SVGAGI. This CDR3 region has 13 residues. CDR3 nucleotide sequence: TGTGCCAGCAGTTACTCTACGGCCGGGGAGCTGTTTTTT. It yields the protein CASSYSTAGELFF.

Note on this clone: A junction end diverges from the germline sequence, so it may reflect a read error. J is TRBJ1-2 and V is TRBV2; D remains ambiguous. Germline CDR1 and CDR2: SNHLY and FYNNEI. The CDR3 extends over 12 amino acids. For the CDR3, the DNA is TGTGCCAGCAGGGAAGCTAACTATGGCTACACCTTC. It codes for CASREANYGYTF.

This chain uses TRBV5-4 with TRBJ1-2; D might be TRBD1 (6 bases). The CDR3 covers 12 residues. Germline loops: CDR1 SGHNT, CDR2 YYREEE (reference sequence). V shed 4 bases and J shed 8 bases, with 12 bases lying between them. The CDR3 protein is CASSNRVYGYTF. CDR3 bases: TGTGCCAGCAGCAACAGGGTCTACGGCTACACCTTC.

The gene calls are TRBV27 and TRBJ2-7, with a tentative D call TRBD1 (5 bases). The V end lost 6 bases, the J end lost 5 bases, and 20 bases lay between the germline ends. The germline gives CDR1 MNHEY, CDR2 SMNVEV (reference sequence). The CDR3 consists of 15 residues. CDR3 DNA: TGTGCCAGCAGCACCCTCGGGCAGGGTCTCCACGAGCAGTACTTC. The encoded protein is CASSTLGQGLHEQYF.

The chain links TRBV4-1 to TRBJ1-3; unclear D gene. This CDR3 contains 15 residues. V shed 0 bases and J shed 2 bases, with 8 bases lying between them. CDR1 is MGHRA, CDR2 YSYEKL, per germline. CDR3 sequence reads: CASSQEAPAGNTIYF. The DNA of the CDR3 is TGCGCCAGCAGCCAAGAAGCGCCAGCTGGAAACACCATATATTTT.

The chain joins TRBV15 to TRBJ1-1; D is uncertain. With 3 bases removed from V and 4 bases from J, the gap between germline ends came to 18 bases. Looked up from germline, CDR1 is LNHNV and CDR2 is YYDKDF (reference sequence). The CDR3 has 16 residues. CDR3 loop: CATSSRVSPHRTEAFF. The CDR3 DNA is TGTGCCACCAGCAGCCGGGTAAGCCCTCACCGCACTGAAGCTTTCTTT.

The chain links TRBV7-9 to TRBJ1-2; TRBD1 matches 9 bases. This CDR3 is built from 15 residues. The trim removed 0 bases at V and 3 bases at J, leaving 2 bases unmatched. Germline lookup yields CDR1 SEHNR and CDR2 FQNEAQ (reference sequence). CDR3 nucleotide sequence: TGTGCCAGCAGCTTAGCGGGGACAGGGCACTATGGCTACACCTTC. This encodes CASSLAGTGHYGYTF.

This chain links TRBV27 with TRBJ2-1; TRBD1 agrees at 7 bases. After removal of 4 bases from V and 3 bases from J, the junction contained 3 bases not matched to a gene. CDR1 is MNHEY and CDR2 is SMNVEV in the germline V gene (reference sequence). The CDR3 has 14 amino acids. For the CDR3, the DNA is TGTGCCAGCAGTTGGGACAGCCACTACAATGAGCAGTTCTTC. This translates into CASSWDSHYNEQFF.

The rearrangement joins TRBV4-1 to TRBJ2-2; 7 bases align to TRBD2. Germline CDR1 and CDR2: MGHRA and YSYEKL. The CDR3 spans 16 residues. V gave up 1 base and J gave up 4 bases; unmatched junction bases: 6. This CDR3 is CASSQVGGRGTGELFF. Here the CDR3 DNA reads TGCGCCAGCAGCCAAGTAGGCGGGAGAGGCACCGGGGAGCTGTTTTTT.

The chain has TRBV5-1 and TRBJ1-3, with TRBD1 identical over 9 bases. This CDR3 is built from 18 residues. The ends lost 4 bases at V and 2 bases at J; junction bases unmatched: 13. Germline lookup yields CDR1 SGHRS and CDR2 YFSETQ. The CDR3 DNA reads TGCGCCAGCAGCGCAGCCCGGGACAGGGAATTTACTGGAAACACCATATATTTT. Protein: CASSAARDREFTGNTIYF.

The rearrangement joins TRBV27 to TRBJ2-1, with D possibly matching TRBD2 (5 bases). This CDR3 contains 13 residues. The V gene lost 2 bases and the J gene lost 9 bases, with 11 bases spanning the gap. Germline CDR1 and CDR2: MNHEY and SMNVEV (reference sequence). CDR3 nucleotide sequence: TGTGCCAGCAGTTTAACGCTAGAGGGTGAGCAGTTCTTC. This gives the protein CASSLTLEGEQFF.